This T cell receptor beta chain was captured in a study of T cell repertoires in cytomegalovirus infection. About the study: Used in the study were CMV epitopes, some recently identified and HLA-C-restricted, others well-studied and HLA-B-restricted. Public signatures in TCR beta pointed to CMV infection and matching HLA type. Overall study findings and caveats: CMV-specific TCR beta clonotypes restricted by HLA-C were the ones dominating the ex vivo response. Carriers of CMV and the relevant HLA type were discriminated by public TCR beta frequency.

Trimming removed 2 bases from V and 6 bases from J, with 18 bases in between. This CDR3 spans 15 amino acids. Per the germline V gene, CDR1 is SGHTS and CDR2 is YDEGEE. TCRdb itself ran the reads through MiXCR, one entry per CDR3 protein. The table includes about 900,000 distinct CDR3 sequences, around 29% detected once. At least ten counts were recorded for this clonotype. Its antigen is not identified. The rearrangement uses TRBV5-8 and TRBJ2-7, with TRBD1 as a possible D gene (6 bases). This specimen was cultured CD8+ T cells from PBMCs, taken from culture after CMV antigen stimulation. This clonotype was obtained from a human donor in good health (CMV status not recorded). Some clones in this sample may be carry-over from other donors' samples. The CDR3 sequence is CASSFLVRGPLEQYF. CDR3 nucleotide sequence: TGTGCCAGCAGCTTCTTGGTCAGGGGTCCCCTCGAGCAGTACTTC.